The next 18 T cell receptor beta chains were all read from a single sample in a study of shared clonotypes between healthy human individuals (dated by TCRdb to 2019 to 2021). Receptor libraries were prepared by the immunoSEQ multiplex PCR assay. What TCRdb holds here is the immuneACCESS table cut down to in-frame rearrangements. Part of the clones is not present; checked against another copy, under half of the missing clones reflect an unresolved V gene, and the others are unexplained. The sample has 800,000 to 1,200,000 clones on record, about 84% of them singletons. Clones ranked in the top ten supply approximately 0.56% of the sample. Specimen: memory CD4+ T cells from PBMCs. Sample cell subset or site, as interpreted from the label and publication: CD45RA-negative fraction. The receptors come from a man aged 18 to 30 in good health. Some clones in this sample may be carry-over from other donors' samples.

This clone showed up just once. This clone may be a read error of a much larger clone one base away. Other nucleotide sequences from this sample produce the same CDR3. V and J are TRBV28 and TRBJ1-2; D call uncertain. The CDR3 covers 13 residues. Germline loops: CDR1 MDHEN, CDR2 SYDVKM. The germline V and J ends were trimmed by 6 bases and 1 base, with 9 bases remaining between them. The CDR3 loop is CASSRTGNYGYTF. CDR3 bases: TGTGCCAGCAGCCGGACGGGTAACTATGGCTACACCTTC.

The chain is built from TRBV19 and TRBJ2-3, with TRBD1 matching 12 bases. Losses at the gene ends were 5 bases for V and 2 bases for J; bases not matched to a gene: 11. CDR3 length: 18 amino acids. Germline assignment: CDR1 LNHDA and CDR2 SQIVND (reference sequence). The CDR3 protein is CASSARDRGRTSTDTQYF. CDR3 in DNA: TGTGCCAGTAGTGCCCGGGACAGGGGGCGAACCTCCACAGATACGCAGTATTTT. Variable domain in full (rest from reference TRBV19 and TRBJ2-3): DGGITQSPKYLFRKEGQNVTLSCEQNLNHDAMYWYRQDPGQGLRLIYYSQIVNDFQKGDIAEGYSVSREKKESFPLTVTSAQKNPTAFYLCASSARDRGRTSTDTQYFGPGTRLTVL.

The J gene is TRBJ1-1, the V gene TRBV9; 7 bases line up with TRBD1. The CDR3 extends over 14 amino acids. Germline CDR1 and CDR2: SGDLS and YYNGEE. Losses at the gene ends were 4 bases for V and 2 bases for J; bases not matched to a gene: 5. In nucleotides, the CDR3 is TGTGCCAGCAGCTTTGGACAGGCCAACACTGAAGCTTTCTTT. Amino acids: CASSFGQANTEAFF.

Regarding this clone: Just one base apart from a much larger clone, this may be a read error. This chain links TRBV9 with TRBJ1-1; D possibly corresponds to TRBD1 (5 bases). V lost 4 bases and J lost 1, with 8 bases in between. CDR1 is SGDLS, CDR2 YYNGEE, per germline. The length of the CDR3 is 13 residues. The CDR3 reads CASSYGGNTEAFF. CDR3 in DNA: TGTGCCAGCAGCTATGGGGGGAACACTGAAGCTTTCTTT.

The chain uses TRBV10-3 and TRBJ2-7, with 9 nucleotides matching TRBD1. J lost 6 bases, V lost 4 bases, and 7 bases had no gene match. Germline V gene sequence: CDR1 ENHRY, CDR2 SYGVKD. The CDR3 has 14 amino acids. Here the CDR3 reads CAISGTGAPSEQYF. The DNA of the CDR3 is TGTGCCATCAGTGGGACAGGGGCCCCCAGCGAGCAGTACTTC.

V usage is TRBV6-1 and J usage is TRBJ1-4; 7 bases match TRBD1. Per the germline V gene, CDR1 is MNHNS and CDR2 is SASEGT. The V and J ends lost 10 bases and 7 bases, in that order; junction bases with no gene match: 12. CDR3 length: 14 residues. CDR3 in amino acids: CATKIGQEGEKLFF. CDR3 nucleotide sequence: TGTGCCACCAAGATCGGACAGGAGGGTGAAAAACTGTTTTTT.

V gene TRBV6-1 combines with J gene TRBJ2-7, with 7 positions matching TRBD1. This CDR3 has 14 amino acids. V dropped 4 bases and J dropped 2; count of bases not matched to a gene: 5. CDR1 is MNHNS and CDR2 is SASEGT in the germline V gene. CDR3 in amino acids: CASSVPGQPYEQYF. In DNA, the CDR3 is TGTGCCAGCAGTGTACCGGGACAGCCCTACGAGCAGTACTTC.

V and J are TRBV7-2 and TRBJ2-7; perhaps TRBD2 as D (5 bases). This CDR3 comprises 17 residues. Trimming removed 1 base from V and 2 bases from J, with 18 bases in between. The germline V gene encodes CDR1 SGHTA and CDR2 FQGNSA. The CDR3: CASSLVSQRPAPYEQYF. The CDR3 nucleotides read TGTGCCAGCAGCTTAGTAAGTCAGCGGCCCGCCCCCTACGAGCAGTACTTC.

The gene calls are TRBV18 and TRBJ1-5; D not certain. The V gene lost 3 bases and the J gene lost 0 bases, with 12 bases spanning the gap. Per the germline V gene, CDR1 is KGHSH and CDR2 is LQKENI. This CDR3 spans 16 amino acids. CDR3 amino acids: CASSPTLGHSNQPQHF. The CDR3 DNA sequence: TGTGCCAGCTCACCGACCCTCGGGCATAGCAATCAGCCCCAGCATTTT.

The chain employs TRBV11-2 and TRBJ2-3; D is ambiguous. Germline CDR1 and CDR2: SGHAT and FQNNGV. This CDR3 has 15 amino acids. V was shortened by 2 bases and J by 1 base, with 10 bases between the two germline ends. CDR3: CASSLILDGTDTQYF. For the CDR3, the DNA is TGTGCCAGCAGCTTAATACTGGACGGCACAGATACGCAGTATTTT.

The chain has TRBV29-1 and TRBJ1-5; D possibly corresponds to TRBD1 (5 bases). This CDR3 has 14 amino acids. Trimming took off 0 bases at V and 9 bases at J, with 15 bases between the two ends. Germline V gives CDR1 SQVTM, CDR2 ANQGSEA. The CDR3 DNA reads as TGCAGCGTTGAAGAAGGTAGGGGAGCGGGGCCCCAGCATTTT. This gives the protein CSVEEGRGAGPQHF.

This chain links TRBV11-2 with TRBJ2-7; 9 bases are a match to TRBD2. V was pared by 1 base and J by 3 bases, with 1 base of the junction left unmatched. Germline V gene data show CDR1 as SGHAT and CDR2 as FQNNGV. The CDR3 spans 14 residues. The CDR3 sequence is CASSLATSGYEQYF. The CDR3 region has the DNA TGTGCCAGCAGCTTAGCGACTAGCGGCTACGAGCAGTACTTC.

The CDR3 region is CASSLAGTSSYEQYF. The DNA for the CDR3 is TGTGCCAGCAGTTTAGCCGGGACTAGCTCCTACGAGCAGTACTTC. This sequence joins TRBV28 and TRBJ2-7; 8 bases agree with TRBD2. V lost 2 bases and J lost 0; bases outside the gene matches: 3. The length of the CDR3 is 15 residues. Germline CDR1 MDHEN, CDR2 SYDVKM.

This chain connects TRBV27 to TRBJ2-7, with D unclear. Germline CDR1 is MNHEY and CDR2 is SMNVEV (reference sequence). The CDR3 is 13 amino acids. V gave up 6 bases and J gave up 2 bases, with 11 bases separating them. CDR3 nucleotide sequence: TGTGCCAGCAGCCTAAGGAGAGCCTACGAGCAGTACTTC. This translates into CASSLRRAYEQYF.

This chain links TRBV7-6 with TRBJ2-3, with 8 bases fitting TRBD2. CDR3 length: 16 amino acids. Looked up from germline, CDR1 is SGHVS and CDR2 is FNYEAQ. V was pared by 5 bases and J by 2 bases, with 9 bases of the junction left unmatched. CDR3 in DNA: TGTGCCAGCAGCCGTAAGAGCGGGAGAGACACAGATACGCAGTATTTT. The encoded protein is CASSRKSGRDTDTQYF.

The chain combines TRBV18 with TRBJ1-1; maybe TRBD1 (5 bases). The CDR3 length is 17 residues. The V gene lost 6 bases and the J gene lost 0 bases, with 20 bases spanning the gap. Looked up from germline, CDR1 is KGHSH and CDR2 is LQKENI. Here the CDR3 DNA reads TGTGCCAGCTCTCCTCGGCTGAACAGGAATATGAACACTGAAGCTTTCTTT. Its protein product is CASSPRLNRNMNTEAFF.

The chain combines TRBV13 with TRBJ2-1; tentative D call: TRBD2 (5 bases). The CDR3 is 16 amino acids. Germline CDR1 and CDR2: PRHDT and FYEKMQ (reference sequence). Trimming shortened V by 7 bases and J by 3 bases, and 19 bases separated the two germline ends. The chain's CDR3 is CASITLAERNYNEQFF. CDR3 DNA sequence: TGTGCCAGCATAACCCTAGCTGAAAGGAACTACAATGAGCAGTTCTTC.

This clone was found many times. V and J are TRBV5-1 and TRBJ2-5, with unresolved D. The CDR3 covers 15 residues. The V gene lost 0 bases and the J gene lost 5 bases, with 14 bases spanning the gap. Germline CDR1 reads SGHRS; CDR2 reads YFSETQ. CDR3: CASSLESGWWETQYF. DNA of the CDR3: TGCGCCAGCAGCTTGGAGTCAGGATGGTGGGAGACCCAGTACTTC.